This is a list of T cell receptor beta chains from one sample in a study of OX40 agonist ivuxolimab in advanced cancers. TCRdb's table, derived via immunoSEQ multiplex PCR, lists solely in-frame clones and lacks some. The repertoire consists of 95,000 to 150,000 clones, with about 94% occurring once and the leading ten covering roughly 0.15%. The sequencing here drew on CD4+ or CD8+ T cells sorted from blood, taken in a trial of the OX40 agonist ivuxolimab. All receptors come from an adult with an advanced solid tumor such as melanoma, head and neck, liver or kidney cancer. The CDR3 runs from the conserved cysteine through the conserved F or W.

v_gene: TRBV6-4
CDR3aa: CASSDYNTGELFF

v_gene: TRBV2
CDR3aa: CASKGTGPNQPQHF

v_gene: TRBV7-8
CDR3aa: CASSLAGQGGFADTQYF

v_gene: TRBV6-5
CDR3aa: CASSYSPTGVEKLFF

v_gene: TRBV5-6
CDR3aa: CASSPTGTGNAYEQYF

v_gene: TRBV9
CDR3aa: CASSAAPGGTIYF

v_gene: TRBV15
CDR3aa: CATSRDSGSVNEQFF

v_gene: TRBV10-3
CDR3aa: CAISAGQGAVGYTF

v_gene: TRBV5-1
CDR3aa: CASSLVAAGSEQFF

v_gene: TRBV7-3
CDR3aa: CASSLQAGGLSGELFF

v_gene: TRBV6-1
CDR3aa: CASRGTAGQPQHF

v_gene: TRBV7-2
CDR3aa: CASSLGGPYEQYF

v_gene: TRBV7-2
CDR3aa: CASSLVSYGYTF

v_gene: TRBV7-6
CDR3aa: CASSLGDRGGELFF

v_gene: TRBV27
CDR3aa: CASSLAEGTYEQYF

v_gene: TRBV5-4
CDR3aa: CASSLGTSAYNEQFF

v_gene: TRBV7-8
CDR3aa: CASSLQGYEQYF

v_gene: TRBV11-3
CDR3aa: CASSLVAEGDTIYF

v_gene: TRBV5-6
CDR3aa: CASTATGTNEQFF

v_gene: TRBV5-1
CDR3aa: CASSPDFTGELFF

v_gene: TRBV5-1
CDR3aa: CASSLGSLGGYTF

v_gene: TRBV5-1
CDR3aa: CASSRDSEYPYTQYF

v_gene: TRBV28
CDR3aa: CASSPLQGTLGKNIQYF

v_gene: TRBV5-1
CDR3aa: CASSTLAGYEQYF

v_gene: TRBV7-8
CDR3aa: CASSLGVGVGTGELFF

v_gene: TRBV6-5
CDR3aa: CASSWGTDDYTF

v_gene: TRBV18
CDR3aa: CASSRPGQGARYNEQFF

v_gene: TRBV19
CDR3aa: CASSVQTATNEKLFF

v_gene: TRBV7-3
CDR3aa: CASSKDRQETQYF

v_gene: TRBV7-8
CDR3aa: CASSLIGRFITEAFF

v_gene: TRBV5-6
CDR3aa: CASSPRSRGTNEKLFF

v_gene: TRBV6-5
CDR3aa: CASSYSQGWNSPLHF